This T cell receptor beta chain derives from a study of T cells in tuberculosis. Study observations and caveats: Active tuberculosis TCR-alpha repertoires lay closer to GMM-specific TCRs than IGRA-negative controls, suggesting clonal expansion.

As concerns this clone: Its antigen is as yet unknown.

Indicated time point: new active TB diagnosis, blood taken before or within 7 days of starting treatment. Active tuberculosis patients were new diagnoses, HIV-seronegative, South African, and aged 18 years or older. Tuberculosis was confirmed by positive sputum smear and/or M. tuberculosis culture. The protocol was immunoSEQ multiplex PCR, while the TCRdb copy is restricted to in-frame clones and leaves out a portion. The table records roughly 34,000 clones, 86% of them present only once. The material was PBMCs, obtained at tuberculosis diagnosis. The TCR sequence derives from an adult with tuberculosis.

DNA for the CDR3: TGTGCCAGTAGTTTTCAACAGGGGACTAATGAAAAACTGTTTTTT. Protein sequence: CASSFQQGTNEKLFF. The chain has TRBV19 and TRBJ1-4; 7 bases match TRBD1. Per germline, CDR1 LNHDA and CDR2 SQIVND (reference sequence). The J segment lost 2 bases and the V segment lost 5 bases, leaving 5 bases of the junction unmatched. CDR3 length equals 15 residues.